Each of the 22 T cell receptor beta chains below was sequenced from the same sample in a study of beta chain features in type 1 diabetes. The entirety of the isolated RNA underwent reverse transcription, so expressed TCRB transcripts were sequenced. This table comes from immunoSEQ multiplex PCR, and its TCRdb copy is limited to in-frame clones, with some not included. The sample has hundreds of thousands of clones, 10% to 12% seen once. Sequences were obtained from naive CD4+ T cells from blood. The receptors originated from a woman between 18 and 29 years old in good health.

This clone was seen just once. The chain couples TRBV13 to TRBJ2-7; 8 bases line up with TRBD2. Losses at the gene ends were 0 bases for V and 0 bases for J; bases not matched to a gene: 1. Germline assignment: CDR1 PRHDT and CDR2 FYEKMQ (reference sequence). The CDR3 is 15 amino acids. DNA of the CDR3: TGTGCCAGCAGCTTAGGCGGGAGGGCCTCCTACGAGCAGTACTTC. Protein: CASSLGGRASYEQYF.

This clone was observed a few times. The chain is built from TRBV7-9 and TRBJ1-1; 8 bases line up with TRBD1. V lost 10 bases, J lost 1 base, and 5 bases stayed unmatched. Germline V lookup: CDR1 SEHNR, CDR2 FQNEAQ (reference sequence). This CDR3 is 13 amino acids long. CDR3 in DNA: TGTGCCACCCTCGGACAGGGGAACACTGAAGCTTTCTTT. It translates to CATLGQGNTEAFF.

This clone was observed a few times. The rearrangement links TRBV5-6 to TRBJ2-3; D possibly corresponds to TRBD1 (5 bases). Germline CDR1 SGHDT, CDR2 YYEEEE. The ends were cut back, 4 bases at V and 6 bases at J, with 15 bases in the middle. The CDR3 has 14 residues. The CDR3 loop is CASSPVQWGDTQYF. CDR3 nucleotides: TGTGCCAGCAGCCCGGTCCAATGGGGCGATACGCAGTATTTT.

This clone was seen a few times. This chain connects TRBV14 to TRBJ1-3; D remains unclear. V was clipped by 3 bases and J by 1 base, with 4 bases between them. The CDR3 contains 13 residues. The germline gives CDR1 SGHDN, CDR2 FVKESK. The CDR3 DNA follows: TGTGCCAGCAGCCAGACGTCTGGAAACACCATATATTTT. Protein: CASSQTSGNTIYF.

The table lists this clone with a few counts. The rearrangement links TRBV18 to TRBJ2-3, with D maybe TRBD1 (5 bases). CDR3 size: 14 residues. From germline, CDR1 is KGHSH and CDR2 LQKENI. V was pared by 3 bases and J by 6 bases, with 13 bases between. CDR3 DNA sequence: TGTGCCAGCTCACCTACCAGGGTGGAGGATACGCAGTATTTT. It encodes CASSPTRVEDTQYF. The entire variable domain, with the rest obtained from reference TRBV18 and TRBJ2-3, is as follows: NAGVMQNPRHLVRRRGQEARLRCSPMKGHSHVYWYRQLPEEGLKFMVYLQKENIIDESGMPKERFSAEFPKEGPSILRIQQVVRGDSAAYFCASSPTRVEDTQYFGPGTRLTVL.

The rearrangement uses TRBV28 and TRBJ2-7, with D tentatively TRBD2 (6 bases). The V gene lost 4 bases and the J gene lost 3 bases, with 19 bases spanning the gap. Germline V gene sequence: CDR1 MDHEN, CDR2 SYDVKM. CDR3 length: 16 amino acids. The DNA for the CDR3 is TGTGCCAGCAGTTCGGCCAGGGCAGGAGGGAGCTACGAGCAGTACGTC. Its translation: CASSSARAGGSYEQYV.

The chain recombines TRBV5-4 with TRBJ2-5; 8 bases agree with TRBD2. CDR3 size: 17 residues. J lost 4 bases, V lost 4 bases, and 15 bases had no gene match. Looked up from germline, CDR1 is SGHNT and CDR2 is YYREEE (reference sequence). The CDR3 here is CASSGAFGTRTPETQYF. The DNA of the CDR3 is TGTGCCAGCAGCGGCGCGTTTGGGACTAGAACGCCAGAGACCCAGTACTTC.

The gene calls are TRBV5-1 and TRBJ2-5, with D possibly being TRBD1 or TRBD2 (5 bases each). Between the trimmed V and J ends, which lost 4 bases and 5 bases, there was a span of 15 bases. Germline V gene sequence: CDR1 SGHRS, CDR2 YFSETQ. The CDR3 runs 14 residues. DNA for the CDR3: TGCGCCAGCAGCCCGCAGGGATGGGAGGAGACCCAGTACTTC. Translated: CASSPQGWEETQYF.

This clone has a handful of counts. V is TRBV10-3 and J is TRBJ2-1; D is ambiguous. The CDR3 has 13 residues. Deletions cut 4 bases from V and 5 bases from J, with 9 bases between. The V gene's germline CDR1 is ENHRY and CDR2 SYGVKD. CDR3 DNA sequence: TGTGCCATCAGTGGAGCTGGACACAATGAGCAGTTCTTC. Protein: CAISGAGHNEQFF.

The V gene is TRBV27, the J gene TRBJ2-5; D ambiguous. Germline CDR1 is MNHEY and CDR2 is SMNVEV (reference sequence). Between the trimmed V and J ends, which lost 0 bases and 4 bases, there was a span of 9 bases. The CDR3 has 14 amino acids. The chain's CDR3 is CASSLSPLIETQYF. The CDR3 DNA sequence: TGTGCCAGCAGTTTATCGCCTCTCATAGAGACCCAGTACTTC.

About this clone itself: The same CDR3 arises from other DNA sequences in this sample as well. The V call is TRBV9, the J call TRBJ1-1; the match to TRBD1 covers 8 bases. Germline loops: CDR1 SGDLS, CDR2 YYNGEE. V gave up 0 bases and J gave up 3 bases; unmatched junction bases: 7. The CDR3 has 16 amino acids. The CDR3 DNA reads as TGTGCCAGCAGCGTAGGTCCCCAGGGGGCATACACTGAAGCTTTCTTT. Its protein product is CASSVGPQGAYTEAFF.

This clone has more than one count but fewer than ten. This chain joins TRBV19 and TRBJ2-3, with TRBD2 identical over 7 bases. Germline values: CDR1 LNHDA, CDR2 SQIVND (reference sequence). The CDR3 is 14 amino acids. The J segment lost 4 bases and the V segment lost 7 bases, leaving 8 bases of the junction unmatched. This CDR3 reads CASTRGRESDTQYF. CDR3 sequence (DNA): TGTGCCAGTACCCGGGGGAGGGAGTCAGATACGCAGTATTTT.

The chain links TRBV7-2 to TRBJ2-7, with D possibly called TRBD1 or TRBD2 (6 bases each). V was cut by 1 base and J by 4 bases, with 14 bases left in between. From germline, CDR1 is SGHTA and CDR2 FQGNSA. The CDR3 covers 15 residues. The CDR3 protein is CASSLDRAGYYEQYF. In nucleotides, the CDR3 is TGTGCCAGCAGCTTAGACAGGGCGGGGTATTACGAGCAGTACTTC.

CDR3 in amino acids: CASSPLEVLETQYF. Written as DNA, the CDR3 is TGTGCCAGCTCACCATTGGAGGTACTGGAGACCCAGTACTTC. The chain has TRBV18 and TRBJ2-5; D may be TRBD2 (5 bases). The CDR3 spans 14 residues. Trimming removed 2 bases from V and 5 bases from J, with 12 bases in between. Germline lookup yields CDR1 KGHSH and CDR2 LQKENI. The complete variable domain, with remaining parts taken from reference TRBV18 and TRBJ2-5, reads NAGVMQNPRHLVRRRGQEARLRCSPMKGHSHVYWYRQLPEEGLKFMVYLQKENIIDESGMPKERFSAEFPKEGPSILRIQQVVRGDSAAYFCASSPLEVLETQYFGPGTRLLVL.

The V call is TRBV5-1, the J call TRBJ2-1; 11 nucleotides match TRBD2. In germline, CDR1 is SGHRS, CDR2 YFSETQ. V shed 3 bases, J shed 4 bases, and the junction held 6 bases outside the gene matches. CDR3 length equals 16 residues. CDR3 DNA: TGCGCCAGCAGCTCGCAAGGACTAGCGGGTTACAATGAGCAGTTCTTC. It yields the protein CASSSQGLAGYNEQFF. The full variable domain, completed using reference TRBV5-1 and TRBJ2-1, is KAGVTQTPRYLIKTRGQQVTLSCSPISGHRSVSWYQQTPGQGLQFLFEYFSETQRNKGNFPGRFSGRQFSNSRSEMNVSTLELGDSALYLCASSSQGLAGYNEQFFGPGTRLTVL.

CDR3 loop: CASRLVRGGATYNEQFF. CDR3 DNA sequence: TGTGCCAGCAGACTCGTGAGGGGAGGAGCGACCTACAATGAGCAGTTCTTC. The V and J genes are TRBV7-9 and TRBJ2-1; maybe TRBD2 (6 bases). Per the germline V gene, CDR1 is SEHNR and CDR2 is FQNEAQ (reference sequence). The CDR3 totals 17 residues. V dropped 6 bases and J dropped 2 bases, with 20 bases sitting between them. The variable domain in full, completed from reference TRBV7-9 and TRBJ2-1, reads DTGVSQNPRHKITKRGQNVTFRCDPISEHNRLYWYRQTLGQGPEFLTYFQNEAQLEKSRLLSDRFSAERPKGSFSTLEIQRTEQGDSAMYLCASRLVRGGATYNEQFFGPGTRLTVL.

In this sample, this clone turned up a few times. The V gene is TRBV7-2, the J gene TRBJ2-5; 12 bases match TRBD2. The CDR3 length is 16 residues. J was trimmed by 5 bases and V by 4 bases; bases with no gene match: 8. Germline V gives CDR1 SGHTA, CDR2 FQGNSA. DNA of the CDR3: TGTGCCAGCAGCTCAAGACTAGCGGGAGTGGGGGAGACCCAGTACTTC. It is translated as CASSSRLAGVGETQYF.

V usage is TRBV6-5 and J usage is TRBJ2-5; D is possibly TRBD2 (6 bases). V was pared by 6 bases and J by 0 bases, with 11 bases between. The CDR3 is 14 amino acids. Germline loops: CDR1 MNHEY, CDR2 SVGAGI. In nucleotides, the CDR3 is TGTGCCAGCAGCGAACTAGCTCACCAAGAGACCCAGTACTTC. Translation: CASSELAHQETQYF.

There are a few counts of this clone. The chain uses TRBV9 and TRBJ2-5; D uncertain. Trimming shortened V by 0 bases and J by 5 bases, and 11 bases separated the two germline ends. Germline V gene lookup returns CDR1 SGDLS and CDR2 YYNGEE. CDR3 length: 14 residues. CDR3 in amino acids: CASSVERPNETQYF. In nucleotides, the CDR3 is TGTGCCAGCAGCGTAGAAAGGCCCAACGAGACCCAGTACTTC.

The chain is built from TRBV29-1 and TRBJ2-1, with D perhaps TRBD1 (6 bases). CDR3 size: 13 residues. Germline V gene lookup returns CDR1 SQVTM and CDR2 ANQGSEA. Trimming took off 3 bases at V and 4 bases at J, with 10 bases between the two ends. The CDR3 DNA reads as TGCAGCGTTGAGGGACACCAATACAATGAGCAGTTCTTC. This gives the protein CSVEGHQYNEQFF.

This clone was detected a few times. The CDR3 bases are TGTGCCAGCAGCCGCGGATGGGGTTCAAACATTCAGTACTTC. The encoded protein is CASSRGWGSNIQYF. The chain is built from TRBV7-2 and TRBJ2-4; D call uncertain. This CDR3 region has 14 residues. V was cut by 5 bases and J by 6 bases, with 14 bases left in between. CDR1 and CDR2 (germline): SGHTA, FQGNSA.

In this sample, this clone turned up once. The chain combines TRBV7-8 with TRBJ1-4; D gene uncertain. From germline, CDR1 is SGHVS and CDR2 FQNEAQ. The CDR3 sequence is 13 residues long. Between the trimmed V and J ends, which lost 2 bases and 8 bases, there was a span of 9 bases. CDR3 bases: TGTGCCAGCAGCTTAAGGACCGGGGAAAAACTGTTTTTT. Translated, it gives CASSLRTGEKLFF.